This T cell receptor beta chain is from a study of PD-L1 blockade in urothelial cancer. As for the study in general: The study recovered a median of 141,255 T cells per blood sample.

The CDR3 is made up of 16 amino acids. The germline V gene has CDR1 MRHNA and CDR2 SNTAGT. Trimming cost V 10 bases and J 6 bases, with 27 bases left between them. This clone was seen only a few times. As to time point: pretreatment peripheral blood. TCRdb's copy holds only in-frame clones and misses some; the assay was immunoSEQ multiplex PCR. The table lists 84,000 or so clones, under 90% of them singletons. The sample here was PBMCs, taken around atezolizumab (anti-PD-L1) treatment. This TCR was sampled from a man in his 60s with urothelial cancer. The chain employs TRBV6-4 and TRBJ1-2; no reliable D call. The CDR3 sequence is CATPRIFSWESDGYTF. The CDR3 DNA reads TGTGCCACCCCACGAATTTTCAGCTGGGAGTCAGATGGCTACACCTTC.